This passage covers 23 T cell receptor beta chains from one sample sequenced in a study of T cells in Graves' hyperthyroidism and ophthalmopathy (dated by TCRdb to between 2017 and 2020). Library preparation used multiplex PCR. Instrument used: Illumina HiSeq 2000. The TCR beta CDR3 regions were amplified from the RNA transcripts. A first-round RT-PCR of the TCR CDR3 used the HTBI primer set with the Qiagen OneStep RT-PCR kit. TCRdb reran the public reads through fastp at Q25 and MiXCR, keeping productive beta chains. Identical CDR3 proteins give one entry, which carries the most common genes and DNA. Recorded for this sample are around 540,000 distinct CDR3 sequences; roughly 15% of them occurred a single time. In total, the top ten clones hold around 28% of the sample. The specimen sequenced was blood. Source of these receptors: a woman in her twenties or thirties with Graves' ophthalmopathy.

This clonotype was seen a single time. The junction does not match germline at one end; this may be a read error. The chain recombines TRBV9 with TRBJ2-5; the D is unclear. Germline CDR1 reads SGDLS; CDR2 reads YYNGEE. This CDR3 has 15 amino acids. The CDR3 spells CARSVDPIAQETQYF. CDR3 nucleotides: TGTGCCCGCAGCGTAGATCCGATAGCCCAAGAGACCCAGTACTTC.

The V call is TRBV6-2 or TRBV6-3, the J call TRBJ2-1; D is unresolved. V dropped 0 bases and J dropped 5 bases, with 8 bases sitting between them. The CDR3 consists of 14 residues. Germline V gene sequence: CDR1 MNHEY, CDR2 SVGEGT. This CDR3 reads CASSYSRHNNEQFF. In DNA, the CDR3 is TGTGCCAGCAGTTACTCGAGGCATAACAATGAGCAGTTCTTC.

The chain joins TRBV5-1 to TRBJ2-7; the D gene is possibly TRBD2 (5 bases). Per the germline V gene, CDR1 is SGHRS and CDR2 is YFSETQ. This CDR3 comprises 14 residues. The germline V and J ends were trimmed by 1 base and 5 bases, with 13 bases remaining between them. The CDR3 DNA follows: TGCGCCAGCAGCTTGATACCGTGGGGAGACGAGCAGTACTTC. It translates to CASSLIPWGDEQYF.

The sample holds one count of this clonotype. V usage is TRBV7-3 and J usage is TRBJ2-7; D assignment may be TRBD1 or TRBD2 (7 bases each). This CDR3 is 15 amino acids long. CDR1 SGHTA and CDR2 FQGTGA come from the germline V gene. Trimming stripped 2 bases from V and 3 bases from J, with 14 bases between. This chain's CDR3 is CASSLLQGGIYEQYF. CDR3 DNA sequence: TGTGCCAGCAGCTTATTGCAGGGGGGGATCTACGAGCAGTACTTC.

There are many counts of this clonotype. This rearrangement joins TRBV5-1 to TRBJ1-4; D not resolved. V was clipped by 5 bases and J by 0 bases, with 11 bases between them. Germline V gives CDR1 SGHRS, CDR2 YFSETQ. This CDR3 is built from 15 residues. Written as DNA, the CDR3 is TGCGCCAGCAGGGAGACGGCTTCAACTAATGAAAAACTGTTTTTT. As protein: CASRETASTNEKLFF.

J is TRBJ1-1 and V is TRBV30; a weak D match, TRBD1 (5 bases). The CDR3 has 13 amino acids. Trimming removed 2 bases at V and 4 bases at J, with 11 bases between. CDR1 is GTSNPN and CDR2 is SVGIG in the germline V gene (reference sequence). For the CDR3, the DNA is TGTGCCTGGAGTCCTGCGGGGGGCACTGAAGCTTTCTTT. Its protein product is CAWSPAGGTEAFF.

As to this clonotype: One end of the junction varies from germline; a read error may be responsible. The chain combines TRBV27 with TRBJ2-1; TRBD2 matches at 10 bases. This CDR3 comprises 14 residues. The V gene's germline CDR1 is MNHEY and CDR2 SMNVEV (reference sequence). The CDR3 region is CASSPGLAYSEQFF. The CDR3 bases are TGTGCCAGCAGTCCGGGACTAGCGTACAGTGAGCAGTTCTTC.

This clonotype was detected only a few times. This chain joins TRBV15 and TRBJ2-5; D not resolved. This CDR3 is built from 15 residues. Per the germline V gene, CDR1 is LNHNV and CDR2 is YYDKDF (reference sequence). Trimming shortened V by 4 bases and J by 5 bases, and 17 bases separated the two germline ends. This CDR3 reads CATSTSRAGRETQYF. The DNA of the CDR3 is TGTGCCACCAGCACCAGCCGGGCCGGTAGGGAGACCCAGTACTTC.

The rearrangement joins TRBV19 to TRBJ2-7; D unclear. V gave up 3 bases and J gave up 2 bases, with 11 bases separating them. This CDR3 spans 14 amino acids. Germline CDR1 is LNHDA and CDR2 is SQIVND (reference sequence). The DNA of the CDR3 is TGTGCCAGTAGTATGACTCCGGCCGCCTACGAGCAGTACTTC. This sequence encodes CASSMTPAAYEQYF. The entire variable domain, with the rest obtained from reference TRBV19 and TRBJ2-7, is as follows: DGGITQSPKYLFRKEGQNVTLSCEQNLNHDAMYWYRQDPGQGLRLIYYSQIVNDFQKGDIAEGYSVSREKKESFPLTVTSAQKNPTAFYLCASSMTPAAYEQYFGPGTRLTVT.

The J gene is TRBJ1-3, the V gene TRBV5-1, with no clear D. CDR3 size: 13 residues. Germline assignment: CDR1 SGHRS and CDR2 YFSETQ. The V end was cut by 3 bases, the J end by 8 bases, with 12 bases between. The DNA for the CDR3 is TGCGCCAGCAGCTGGGCGGTAGGTGACACCATATATTTT. Protein sequence: CASSWAVGDTIYF.

This clonotype was seen more than once but under ten times. The chain is built from TRBV6-2 or TRBV6-3 and TRBJ2-7; maybe TRBD2 (6 bases). CDR1 and CDR2 (germline): MNHEY, SVGEGT. V lost 6 bases and J lost 5, with 23 bases in between. The CDR3 is 16 residues long. The CDR3 spells CASSHRDTGDWDEQYF. The DNA for the CDR3 is TGTGCCAGCAGCCACCGGGATACGGGAGATTGGGACGAGCAGTACTTC.

The V and J genes are TRBV5-1 and TRBJ2-1; 9 bases align to TRBD2. The CDR3 is 16 residues long. Germline CDR1 reads SGHRS; CDR2 reads YFSETQ. V shed 0 bases and J 4 bases; nucleotides not matched to a gene: 5. The CDR3 DNA follows: TGCGCCAGCAGCTTGGCCCCTAGCGGGAATTACAATGAGCAGTTCTTC. Translating it yields CASSLAPSGNYNEQFF.

This clonotype was counted at least ten times. The rearrangement joins TRBV11-1 to TRBJ2-1; 9 nucleotides line up with TRBD1. Germline assignment: CDR1 SGHAT and CDR2 FQDESV (reference sequence). J was trimmed by 3 bases and V by 4 bases; bases with no gene match: 4. The CDR3 sequence is 15 residues long. The CDR3 coding sequence is TGTGCCAGCAGCTACCGGGACAGGGTCTACAATGAGCAGTTCTTC. Its translation is CASSYRDRVYNEQFF.

This clonotype was found many times. This rearrangement joins TRBV11-2 to TRBJ2-3; D possibly corresponds to TRBD1 (6 bases). The CDR3 runs to 18 residues. V was pared by 1 base and J by 0 bases, with 17 bases between. Looked up from germline, CDR1 is SGHAT and CDR2 is FQNNGV. CDR3 residues: CASSLGTQGYPSTDTQYF. The DNA for the CDR3 is TGTGCCAGCAGCTTAGGGACTCAGGGGTACCCTAGCACAGATACGCAGTATTTT. The variable domain in full, with the rest retrieved from reference TRBV11-2 and TRBJ2-3, is EAGVAQSPRYKIIEKRQSVAFWCNPISGHATLYWYQQILGQGPKLLIQFQNNGVVDDSQLPKDRFSAERLKGVDSTLKIQPAKLEDSAVYLCASSLGTQGYPSTDTQYFGPGTRLTVL.

This clonotype was counted many times. The chain employs TRBV6-1 and TRBJ2-5, with D possibly being TRBD2 (5 bases). The CDR3 loop spans 17 amino acids. Trimming left V 2 bases short and J 1 base short, with 17 bases between. Germline V CDR1 and CDR2: MNHNS, SASEGT. The CDR3 protein is CASSEYFWAGSQETQYF. For the CDR3, the DNA is TGTGCCAGCAGTGAATATTTTTGGGCGGGTTCCCAAGAGACCCAGTACTTC.

This clonotype was detected ten times or more. The chain's CDR3 is CASSYFPSGGNEQFF. DNA of the CDR3: TGTGCCAGCAGTTACTTCCCTAGCGGGGGGAATGAGCAGTTCTTC. The rearrangement links TRBV6-6 to TRBJ2-1; the match to TRBD2 covers 11 bases. The V gene's germline CDR1 is MNHNY and CDR2 SVGAGI (reference sequence). The V and J ends lost 1 base and 7 bases, in that order; junction bases with no gene match: 3. CDR3 size: 15 residues.

This clonotype was recorded at least ten times. V is TRBV20-1 and J is TRBJ2-3; 9 bases map to TRBD2. Trimming took 5 bases from V and 4 from J; bases not matched to a gene: 7. The CDR3 has 14 amino acids. CDR1 and CDR2 from the germline V gene are DFQATT and SNEGSKA (reference sequence). CDR3 in DNA: TGCAGTGCTCCCCGACTAGCGGAAGCAGATACGCAGTATTTT. This encodes CSAPRLAEADTQYF.

This clonotype was recorded at least ten times. The J gene is TRBJ1-1, the V gene TRBV12-3 or TRBV12-4; D is unclear. The CDR3 totals 14 residues. V was shortened by 5 bases and J by 4 bases, with 14 bases between the two germline ends. CDR3 sequence reads: CASSVTYSLTEAFF. DNA of the CDR3: TGTGCCAGCAGTGTAACGTACAGCCTCACTGAAGCTTTCTTT.

This clonotype was found many times. The chain joins TRBV20-1 to TRBJ2-7, with D perhaps TRBD2 (6 bases). CDR1 is DFQATT and CDR2 is SNEGSKA in the germline V gene (reference sequence). The CDR3 loop spans 13 amino acids. CDR3 sequence: CSSTPGGAYEQYF. DNA for the CDR3: TGCAGCTCCACCCCGGGCGGGGCCTACGAGCAGTACTTC.

This sequence joins TRBV14 and TRBJ2-1; D is undetermined. The CDR3 spans 16 residues. V lost 2 bases, J lost 6 bases, and 17 bases lay in between. CDR1 and CDR2 (germline): SGHDN, FVKESK. CDR3 sequence: CASSQNSFVSGNEQFF. Written as DNA, the CDR3 is TGTGCCAGCAGCCAAAACTCATTCGTTTCTGGCAATGAGCAGTTCTTC.

The sample holds a few counts of this clonotype. The rearrangement uses TRBV4-3 and TRBJ1-5; D is ambiguous. Trimming took off 4 bases at V and 4 bases at J, with 8 bases between the two ends. The CDR3 consists of 13 residues. Germline V CDR1 and CDR2: LGHNA, YSLEER. CDR3 DNA: TGCGCCAGCAGCCCTGAAATGAATCAGCCCCAGCATTTT. It encodes CASSPEMNQPQHF.

The chain is built from TRBV9 and TRBJ2-1; 11 nucleotides agree with TRBD2. The CDR3 totals 15 residues. After removal of 0 bases from V and 14 bases from J, the junction contained 10 bases not matched to a gene. Germline-derived CDR1 and CDR2 are SGDLS and YYNGEE. The DNA of the CDR3 is TGTGCCAGCAGCGTAGGAATAGCGGGAGGGTATTGGAAGTTCTTC. Amino acids: CASSVGIAGGYWKFF.

In this sample, this clonotype turned up many times. The chain links TRBV20-1 to TRBJ2-3, with D possibly matching TRBD1 (6 bases). The CDR3 is made up of 13 amino acids. Trimming removed 2 bases from V and 4 bases from J, with 10 bases in between. Germline lookup yields CDR1 DFQATT and CDR2 SNEGSKA (reference sequence). The DNA of the CDR3 is TGCAGTGCTAGATCGGGACACCCAGATACGCAGTATTTT. It is translated as CSARSGHPDTQYF.